The 6 T cell receptor beta chains reported below all come from one sample, sequenced in a study of T cell responses to AZD1222 COVID-19 vaccine. Produced via immunoSEQ multiplex PCR; TCRdb's table is partial and in-frame only. The sample has around 84,000 clones; 80% to 90% are singletons. Sample: peripheral blood, taken 28 days after the second AZD1222 dose. The origin of the receptors is an adult who received the AZD1222 COVID-19 vaccine.

The chain recombines TRBV2 with TRBJ2-2, with D perhaps assigned TRBD1 or TRBD2 (5 bases each). Trimming pared 4 bases from V and 1 base from J, leaving 10 bases between. The CDR3 is made up of 15 amino acids. The germline V gene encodes CDR1 SNHLY and CDR2 FYNNEI. CDR3 sequence: CASSAQGRNTGELFF. The CDR3 DNA reads TGTGCCAGCAGTGCCCAGGGACGGAACACCGGGGAGCTGTTTTTT. The whole variable domain, remainder taken from reference TRBV2 and TRBJ2-2, is EPEVTQTPSHQVTQMGQEVILRCVPISNHLYFYWYRQILGQKVEFLVSFYNNEISEKSEIFDDQFSVERPDGSNFTLKIRSTKLEDSAMYFCASSAQGRNTGELFFGEGSRLTVL.

This clone was seen at least ten times. The V gene is TRBV27, the J gene TRBJ2-7; a possible D gene is TRBD1 (6 bases). The CDR3 has 14 amino acids. Germline V gives CDR1 MNHEY, CDR2 SMNVEV (reference sequence). Trimming stripped 3 bases from V and 6 bases from J, with 15 bases between. The CDR3 spells CASSFQGGPPEQYF. CDR3 in DNA: TGTGCCAGCAGTTTCCAAGGGGGTCCGCCCGAGCAGTACTTC.

The V and J genes are TRBV6-1 and TRBJ1-1; tentatively, D is TRBD1 (5 bases). Germline loops: CDR1 MNHNS, CDR2 SASEGT. The CDR3 spans 15 residues. V shed 0 bases and J shed 1 base, with 9 bases lying between them. The CDR3 region is CASSEAIGANTEAFF. CDR3 DNA sequence: TGTGCCAGCAGTGAAGCGATTGGGGCGAACACTGAAGCTTTCTTT.

The chain uses TRBV10-2 and TRBJ1-1; D gene ambiguous. CDR1 and CDR2 from the germline V gene are WSHSY and SAAADI. V lost 4 bases, J lost 4 bases, and 10 bases lay in between. The CDR3 runs 13 residues. The CDR3 protein is CASSAGVGTEAFF. CDR3 DNA: TGCGCCAGCAGTGCGGGTGTGGGCACTGAAGCTTTCTTT.

The chain recombines TRBV30 with TRBJ2-3; 9 bases are a match to TRBD2. The germline CDR1 and CDR2 sequences are GTSNPN and SVGIG (reference sequence). Unmatched junction bases numbered 5, after V lost 1 base and J lost 6 bases. The CDR3 has 14 residues. CDR3 DNA: TGTGCCTGGAGTGAGCGGGGGGTTGCCGATACGCAGTATTTT. This gives the protein CAWSERGVADTQYF.

The CDR3 coding sequence is TGTGCCAGCAGCGTACAGGGGGAGAATTCACCCCTCCACTTT. Translating gives CASSVQGENSPLHF. The chain has TRBV9 and TRBJ1-6; 7 bases map to TRBD1. Unmatched junction bases numbered 2, after V lost 1 base and J lost 7 bases. CDR1 and CDR2 from the germline V gene are SGDLS and YYNGEE. The CDR3 covers 14 residues.